These T cell receptor beta chains were read from a single sample in a study of blood T cells in healthy people across ages. In TCRdb, the 5' RACE reads were re-called with MiXCR into one record per CDR3 protein. The sample has some 1.8 million distinct CDR3 sequences, around 40% seen once. The sample comprised blood. These TCRs come from a human donor in good health. Both conserved end residues are part of each CDR3. The D gene is left open where the match is weak.

d_call v_call cdr3_aa
TRBD1 TRBV12-3/TRBV12-4 CASTQDRNEQFF
. TRBV6-5 CTSSYSITKGETQYF
. TRBV7-2 CASSPDPLWGDGYTF
TRBD2 TRBV4-1 CASRLQQRGGLGEQFF
. TRBV27 CASSRNKETQYF
TRBD1 TRBV7-3 CASSTGTGVGGYTF
. TRBV20-1 CSARAWQLSYNEQFF
. TRBV7-2 CASSVTGMSHEKLFF
. TRBV10-2 CASSGLPNTEAFF
. TRBV2 CASSRAGVGFDEQFF
. TRBV5-1 CASSIDPSNYGYTF
. TRBV29-1 CSPLDGYNERFF
. TRBV6-5 CASSYSRGYEQYF
. TRBV4-1 CASSQEPGLTMNEQFF
. TRBV7-2 CASRGGNYGYTF
. TRBV6-5 CASSYLVGGSSYNEQFF
. TRBV7-3 CASSLLGNSGANVLTF
. TRBV7-2 CASSPRAGSNTGELFF
. TRBV29-1 CSVEYRPRNNEQFF
. TRBV20-1 CSARDGGLWNNEQFF
. TRBV12-3/TRBV12-4 CASSLEGGGADTQYF
. TRBV13 CASSQDYHSYEQYF
. TRBV11-1 CASSPRERNQETQYF
. TRBV27 CASSLFPGETQYF
. TRBV12-3/TRBV12-4 CASSFRRGNGYTF
TRBD2 TRBV4-3 CASSQENVLAGGHNEQFF
TRBD2 TRBV4-1 CASSDYGGDYEQYF
TRBD1 TRBV6-6 CASSYSGGTGSYEQYF
. TRBV6-1 CASSGNADSPSSYGYTF
. TRBV4-3 CASSQPPGRKPNQETQYF
TRBD1 TRBV7-8 CASSLGSQGACEQYF
TRBD1 TRBV6-5 CATRRGGFEKLFF
TRBD2 TRBV27 CASRQKRGPQETQYF
. TRBV4-1 CASSQVGGKTDTQYF
. TRBV7-9 CASSSAGTMNTEAFF
. TRBV29-1 CSVDTGQNTEAFF
. TRBV6-2/TRBV6-3 CASSPNEFLSDTQYF
TRBD1 TRBV15 CATSRGVRGQGPHNEQFF
. TRBV9 CASSPEGAVNQPQHF
. TRBV7-3 CASSPPPHYYGYTF
. TRBV13 CASSFEAWRNSPLHF
. TRBV12-3/TRBV12-4 CASSLDGRTYEQYF
TRBD1 TRBV6-2/TRBV6-3 CASSRTPGQAFHEQYF
TRBD1 TRBV7-2 CASRDSSGRDTEAFF
. TRBV4-3 CASSQDGTEYQETQYF
TRBD2 TRBV7-3 CASSPRAREGRTTNNEQFF
. TRBV10-3 CAINPTGTQETQYF
. TRBV20-1 CSASTQVQETQYF
. TRBV3-1 CASSQRGDTFYEQYF
. TRBV6-1 CASRVSAGDGYTF
. TRBV7-9 CASSPKEKNIQYF
. TRBV20-1 CSARGGAKNTDTQYF
. TRBV7-2 CAEEDGGGEQYF